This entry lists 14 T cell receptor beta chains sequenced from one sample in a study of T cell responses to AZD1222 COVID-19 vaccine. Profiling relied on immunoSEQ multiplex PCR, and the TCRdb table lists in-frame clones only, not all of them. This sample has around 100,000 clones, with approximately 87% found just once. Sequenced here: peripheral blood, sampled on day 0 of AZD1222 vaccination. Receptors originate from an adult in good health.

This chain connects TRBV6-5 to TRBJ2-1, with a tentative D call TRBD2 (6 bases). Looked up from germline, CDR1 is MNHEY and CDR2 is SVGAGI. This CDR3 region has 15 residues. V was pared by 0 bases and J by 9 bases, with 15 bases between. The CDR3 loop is CASSYSSGVAGEQFF. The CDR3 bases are TGTGCCAGCAGTTACTCGTCGGGGGTGGCGGGTGAGCAGTTCTTC.

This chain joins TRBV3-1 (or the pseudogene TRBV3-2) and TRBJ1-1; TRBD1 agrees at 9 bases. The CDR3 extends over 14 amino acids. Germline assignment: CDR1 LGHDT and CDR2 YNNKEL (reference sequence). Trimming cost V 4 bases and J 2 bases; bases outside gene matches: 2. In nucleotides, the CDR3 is TGTGCCAGCAGCCGGACAGGGGTTAACACTGAAGCTTTCTTT. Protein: CASSRTGVNTEAFF.

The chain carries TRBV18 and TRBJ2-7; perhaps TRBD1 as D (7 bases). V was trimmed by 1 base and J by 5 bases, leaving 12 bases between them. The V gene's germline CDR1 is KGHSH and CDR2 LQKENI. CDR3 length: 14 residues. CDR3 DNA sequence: TGTGCCAGCTCACCACGGCAGGGGGGAGACGAGCAGTACTTC. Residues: CASSPRQGGDEQYF.

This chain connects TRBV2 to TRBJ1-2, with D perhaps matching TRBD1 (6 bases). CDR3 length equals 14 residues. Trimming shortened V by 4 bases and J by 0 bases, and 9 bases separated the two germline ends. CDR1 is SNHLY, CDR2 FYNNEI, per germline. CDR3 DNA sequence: TGTGCCAGCAGTGGAGGGGGAGCTAACTATGGCTACACCTTC. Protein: CASSGGGANYGYTF.

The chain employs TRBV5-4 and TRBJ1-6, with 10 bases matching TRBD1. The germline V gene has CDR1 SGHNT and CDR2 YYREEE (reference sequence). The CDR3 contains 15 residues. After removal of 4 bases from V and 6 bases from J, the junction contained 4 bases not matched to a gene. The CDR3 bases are TGTGCCAGCAGCCCCGGGACAGGGGTTAATTCACCCCTCCACTTT. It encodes CASSPGTGVNSPLHF.

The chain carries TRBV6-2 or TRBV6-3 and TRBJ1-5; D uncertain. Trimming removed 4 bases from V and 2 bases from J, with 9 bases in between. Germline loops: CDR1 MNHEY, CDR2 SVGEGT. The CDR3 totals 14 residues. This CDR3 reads CASSWEKGNQPQHF. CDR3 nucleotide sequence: TGTGCCAGCAGTTGGGAGAAGGGCAATCAGCCCCAGCATTTT.

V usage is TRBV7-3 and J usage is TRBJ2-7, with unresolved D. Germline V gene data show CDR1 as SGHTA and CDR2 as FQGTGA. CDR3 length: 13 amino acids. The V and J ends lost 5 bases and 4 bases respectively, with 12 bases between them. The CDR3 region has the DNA TGTGCCAGCAGCCCCGAGGTCGGGTACGAGCAGTACTTC. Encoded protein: CASSPEVGYEQYF.

In nucleotides, the CDR3 is TGCGCCAGCAGCTTGGGGGGGACTACCGCAAACATTCAGTACTTC. Translating it yields CASSLGGTTANIQYF. The chain joins TRBV5-1 to TRBJ2-4, with TRBD2 identical over 7 bases. The CDR3 is 15 amino acids. Germline lookup yields CDR1 SGHRS and CDR2 YFSETQ. Germline trimming cut 0 bases from V and 6 bases from J; bases unmatched to any gene: 6.

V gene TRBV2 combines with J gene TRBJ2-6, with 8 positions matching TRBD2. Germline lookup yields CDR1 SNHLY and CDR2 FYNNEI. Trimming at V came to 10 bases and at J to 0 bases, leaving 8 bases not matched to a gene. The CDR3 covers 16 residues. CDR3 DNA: TGTGCCACCACGGGGGGGATCCTCTCTGGGGCCAACGTCCTGACTTTC. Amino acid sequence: CATTGGILSGANVLTF.

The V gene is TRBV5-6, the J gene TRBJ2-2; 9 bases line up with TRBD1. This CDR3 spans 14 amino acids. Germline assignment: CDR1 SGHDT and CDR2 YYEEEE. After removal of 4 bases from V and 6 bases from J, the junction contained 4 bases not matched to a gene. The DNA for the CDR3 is TGTGCCAGCAGCACGGGACAGGGCCCCGGGGAGCTGTTTTTT. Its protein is CASSTGQGPGELFF.

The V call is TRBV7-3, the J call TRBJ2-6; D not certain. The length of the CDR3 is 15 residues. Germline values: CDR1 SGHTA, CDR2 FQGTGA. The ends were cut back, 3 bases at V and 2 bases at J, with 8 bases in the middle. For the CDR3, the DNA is TGTGCCAGCAGCTTGGACGTGACTGGGGCCAACGTCCTGACTTTC. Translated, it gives CASSLDVTGANVLTF.

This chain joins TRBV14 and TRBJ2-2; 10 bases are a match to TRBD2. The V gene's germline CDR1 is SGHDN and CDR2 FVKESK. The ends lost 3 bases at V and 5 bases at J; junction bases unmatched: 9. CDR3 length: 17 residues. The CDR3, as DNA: TGTGCCAGCAGCCAGCCACTAGCGGGGATCCCTACCGGGGAGCTGTTTTTT. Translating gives CASSQPLAGIPTGELFF.

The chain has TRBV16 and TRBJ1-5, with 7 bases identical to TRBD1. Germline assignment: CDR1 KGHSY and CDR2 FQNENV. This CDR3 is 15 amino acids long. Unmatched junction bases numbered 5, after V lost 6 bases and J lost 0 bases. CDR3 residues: CASSPQGDSNQPQHF. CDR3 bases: TGTGCCAGCAGTCCCCAGGGGGATAGCAATCAGCCCCAGCATTTT.

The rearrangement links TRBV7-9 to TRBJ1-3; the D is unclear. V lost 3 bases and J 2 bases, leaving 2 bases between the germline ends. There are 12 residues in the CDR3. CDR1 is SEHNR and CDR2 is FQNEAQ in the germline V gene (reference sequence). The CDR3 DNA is TGTGCCAGCAGCTTGACTGGAAACACCATATATTTT. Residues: CASSLTGNTIYF.